These 30 T cell receptor beta chains were all obtained from the same sample, sequenced in a study of CD8 T cells in Susac syndrome. Reverse transcription used roughly 0.5 to 1 ug RNA and random hexamers. TCRdb re-called the immunoSEQ multiplex PCR reads through MiXCR, storing one row per CDR3 protein. The sample includes roughly 180,000 distinct CDR3 sequences, under 95% seen only once; the top ten take over 0.08%. Sequencing was done on a sample of CD4+ T cells from PBMCs. The receptors derive from a human donor with multiple sclerosis.

This clonotype was counted once. The chain recombines TRBV12-3 or TRBV12-4 with TRBJ2-6, with D perhaps matching TRBD2 (5 bases). The CDR3 is 17 amino acids. The ends were cut back, 5 bases at V and 0 bases at J, with 14 bases in the middle. The CDR3 here is CASSTRERSSGANVLTF. In nucleotides, the CDR3 is TGTGCCAGCAGTACTAGGGAACGGAGCTCTGGGGCCAACGTCCTGACTTTC.

The rearrangement links TRBV4-1 to TRBJ2-1; the match to TRBD1 covers 9 bases. Trimming at V came to 0 bases and at J to 7 bases, leaving 7 bases not matched to a gene. Germline CDR1 reads MGHRA; CDR2 reads YSYEKL. The CDR3 has 16 amino acids. CDR3 bases: TGCGCCAGCAGCCAAGATTCCGGGACAGGGCTTAATGAGCAGTTCTTC. This gives the protein CASSQDSGTGLNEQFF.

The chain links TRBV18 to TRBJ2-5, with 7 bases lining up with TRBD1. In germline, CDR1 is KGHSH, CDR2 LQKENI. The CDR3 covers 15 residues. J gave up 4 bases and V 2 bases, and 7 bases lay outside the gene matches. The CDR3 reads CASSPNRGKGETQYF. The CDR3 coding sequence is TGTGCCAGCTCACCAAACAGGGGAAAAGGAGAGACCCAGTACTTC.

This clonotype occurred once. The CDR3 here is CASSPTWGGAGGYTF. Here the CDR3 DNA reads TGTGCCAGCAGCCCCACCTGGGGCGGGGCAGGCGGCTACACCTTC. The gene calls are TRBV7-2 and TRBJ1-2, with D maybe TRBD1 (5 bases). The CDR3 runs 15 residues. Trimming cost V 5 bases and J 8 bases, with 21 bases left between them. From germline, CDR1 is SGHTA and CDR2 FQGNSA. The variable domain in full, with the rest retrieved from reference TRBV7-2 and TRBJ1-2, is GAGVSQSPSNKVTEKGKDVELRCDPISGHTALYWYRQSLGQGLEFLIYFQGNSAPDKSGLPSDRFSAERTGGSVSTLTIQRTQQEDSAVYLCASSPTWGGAGGYTFGSGTRLTVV.

About this clonotype: Its ends do not fully match the called genes, so a read error is possible. This chain uses TRBV27 with TRBJ2-7; the D is unclear. The germline V gene has CDR1 MNHEY and CDR2 SMNVEV (reference sequence). There are 15 residues in the CDR3. This chain's CDR3 is CASSVSGVPLYEQYF. In DNA form, the CDR3 reads TGTGCCAGCAGTGTATCTGGGGTCCCCCTCTACGAGCAGTACTTC.

The chain carries TRBV7-2 and TRBJ1-1; 7 bases align to TRBD1. The CDR3 runs 16 residues. V lost 1 base and J lost 1; bases outside the gene matches: 6. Germline CDR1 and CDR2: SGHTA and FQGNSA. The CDR3, as DNA: TGTGCCAGCAGCTTAGGCGGGACAGCTAGGAACACTGAAGCTTTCTTT. Translating it yields CASSLGGTARNTEAFF.

This chain links TRBV7-2 with TRBJ2-3, with unresolved D. V lost 4 bases to trimming and J lost 0 bases, with 11 bases between them. The CDR3 is 15 amino acids. CDR1 SGHTA and CDR2 FQGNSA come from the germline V gene. This chain's CDR3 is CASSSPDLSTDTQYF. The CDR3 coding sequence is TGTGCCAGCAGCTCCCCGGACCTAAGCACAGATACGCAGTATTTT.

The chain joins TRBV18 to TRBJ2-5, with D possibly being TRBD1 (5 bases). Deletions cut 0 bases from V and 2 bases from J, with 10 bases between. There are 15 residues in the CDR3. Germline V CDR1 and CDR2: KGHSH, LQKENI. This CDR3 reads CASSPPGRIQETQYF. The CDR3 region has the DNA TGTGCCAGCTCACCACCGGGGCGTATACAAGAGACCCAGTACTTC.

The chain has TRBV6-2 or TRBV6-3 and TRBJ2-3; 7 nucleotides line up with TRBD2. Germline trimming cut 5 bases from V and 2 bases from J; bases unmatched to any gene: 4. Germline V gene sequence: CDR1 MNHEY, CDR2 SVGEGT. The CDR3 has 14 amino acids. CDR3 bases: TGTGCCAGCAGTCGGACTAGTTACACAGATACGCAGTATTTT. Its translation: CASSRTSYTDTQYF.

The rearrangement uses TRBV3-1 and TRBJ1-1, with D possibly matching TRBD1 (5 bases). V lost 1 base to trimming and J lost 4 bases, with 7 bases between them. The CDR3 totals 13 residues. In germline, CDR1 is LGHDT, CDR2 YNNKEL (reference sequence). In DNA form, the CDR3 reads TGTGCCAGCAGCCAAGGGGGGAGCACTGAAGCTTTCTTT. This translates into CASSQGGSTEAFF. The full variable domain, with the rest looked up from reference TRBV3-1 and TRBJ1-1, is DTAVSQTPKYLVTQMGNDKSIKCEQNLGHDTMYWYKQDSKKFLKIMFSYNNKELIINETVPNRFSPKSPDKAHLNLHINSLELGDSAVYFCASSQGGSTEAFFGQGTRLTVV.

The V gene is TRBV29-1, the J gene TRBJ2-3; 8 positions match TRBD2. The CDR3 runs to 13 residues. Per the germline V gene, CDR1 is SQVTM and CDR2 is ANQGSEA. Germline trimming cut 3 bases from V and 6 bases from J; bases unmatched to any gene: 5. For the CDR3, the DNA is TGCAGCGTTGACCCCGCTAGCGGGGATACGCAGTATTTT. Its translation is CSVDPASGDTQYF.

The chain recombines TRBV5-6 with TRBJ2-7; 7 nucleotides line up with TRBD1. Germline CDR1 is SGHDT and CDR2 is YYEEEE. The CDR3 contains 15 residues. Trimming took 4 bases from V and 0 from J; bases not matched to a gene: 7. The CDR3 DNA sequence: TGTGCCAGCAGCGGACCGGGACAGATCTCCTACGAGCAGTACTTC. This encodes CASSGPGQISYEQYF.

Details on this clonotype: At one of its ends the junction is not consistent with the germline gene, which may arise from a read error. This chain links TRBV5-1 with TRBJ2-1; 12 bases are shared with TRBD2. Germline V gene lookup returns CDR1 SGHRS and CDR2 YFSETQ. The length of the CDR3 is 16 residues. The CDR3 DNA reads TGCGCCGGCAGCCCACCCCTAGCGGGGGGGCACGATGAGCAGTTCTTC. Its translation is CAGSPPLAGGHDEQFF.

The V and J genes are TRBV2 and TRBJ1-2; TRBD1 aligns across 9 bases. The germline V gene has CDR1 SNHLY and CDR2 FYNNEI. With 3 bases clipped from V and 7 bases from J, the junction kept 9 bases outside the gene matches. This CDR3 region has 15 residues. CDR3 region: CASSEGQGQGFGYTF. The CDR3 nucleotides read TGTGCCAGCAGTGAGGGGCAGGGACAGGGTTTTGGCTACACCTTC.

The rearrangement joins TRBV5-1 to TRBJ2-7; a possible D gene is TRBD1 (6 bases). The ends were cut back, 7 bases at V and 2 bases at J, with 10 bases in the middle. The CDR3 sequence is 12 residues long. The germline CDR1 and CDR2 sequences are SGHRS and YFSETQ. The CDR3 region is CASGDTAYEQYF. The CDR3 DNA reads as TGCGCCAGCGGGGACACAGCCTACGAGCAGTACTTC.

The CDR3 region has the DNA TGTGCCAGCAGCTCCCAGTCCGTTAACTCTGGAAACACCATATATTTT. Its translation is CASSSQSVNSGNTIYF. The chain is built from TRBV7-9 and TRBJ1-3; no reliable D call. The length of the CDR3 is 16 residues. Germline assignment: CDR1 SEHNR and CDR2 FQNEAQ (reference sequence). Trimming cost V 4 bases and J 0 bases, with 13 bases left between them.

The V call is TRBV20-1, the J call TRBJ1-6, with D perhaps TRBD1 (6 bases). Trimming stripped 0 bases from V and 4 bases from J, with 19 bases between. Germline lookup yields CDR1 DFQATT and CDR2 SNEGSKA (reference sequence). CDR3 size: 18 residues. DNA of the CDR3: TGCAGTGCTAGAGACCCTACCTCAGGGGCTATGTATAATTCACCCCTCCACTTT. Its translation: CSARDPTSGAMYNSPLHF.

V usage is TRBV10-3 and J usage is TRBJ2-1; D perhaps matches TRBD2 (5 bases). Looked up from germline, CDR1 is ENHRY and CDR2 is SYGVKD. The CDR3 totals 15 residues. V was trimmed by 3 bases and J by 1 base, leaving 10 bases between them. CDR3 nucleotide sequence: TGTGCCATCAGTGATACTAGTAGTTCCTACAATGAGCAGTTCTTC. It is translated as CAISDTSSSYNEQFF.

The chain recombines TRBV20-1 with TRBJ2-2; D is undetermined. Per the germline V gene, CDR1 is DFQATT and CDR2 is SNEGSKA (reference sequence). This CDR3 has 13 residues. V was pared by 3 bases and J by 3 bases, with 8 bases between. The CDR3 coding sequence is TGCAGTGCTAGTTTCCGATACACCGGGGAGCTGTTTTTT. Amino acids: CSASFRYTGELFF.

This chain joins TRBV20-1 and TRBJ1-1; 8 bases agree with TRBD1. This CDR3 is built from 13 residues. The V gene end was trimmed by 6 bases and the J gene end by 1 base; junction bases not matched to a gene: 4. Per germline, CDR1 DFQATT and CDR2 SNEGSKA (reference sequence). In nucleotides, the CDR3 is TGCAGTGCGGGACAGGCCCCGAACACTGAAGCTTTCTTT. Protein: CSAGQAPNTEAFF.

The rearrangement links TRBV6-5 to TRBJ1-3; no clear D. Germline loops: CDR1 MNHEY, CDR2 SVGAGI. CDR3 length: 12 residues. Between the trimmed V and J ends, which lost 8 bases and 4 bases, there was a span of 9 bases. In DNA, the CDR3 is TGTGCCAGCTGGACCCCGGGAAACACCATATATTTT. It yields the protein CASWTPGNTIYF.

The J gene is TRBJ2-5, the V gene TRBV5-6, with 10 bases matching TRBD2. The V segment lost 4 bases and the J segment 5 bases; nucleotides outside the gene matches: 8. CDR3 size: 15 residues. Germline CDR1 is SGHDT and CDR2 is YYEEEE. The CDR3 DNA follows: TGTGCCAGCAGCACACTAGCGGGAAGAGGGGAGACCCAGTACTTC. Its protein product is CASSTLAGRGETQYF.

The chain recombines TRBV7-2 with TRBJ1-5, with D uncertain. This CDR3 has 11 amino acids. Trimming took off 11 bases at V and 6 bases at J, with 11 bases between the two ends. Per the germline V gene, CDR1 is SGHTA and CDR2 is FQGNSA. CDR3 amino acids: CASGSGQPQHF. DNA of the CDR3: TGTGCCTCCGGGTCGGGTCAGCCCCAGCATTTT.

The rearrangement joins TRBV18 to TRBJ2-7; no definite D call. Germline V gives CDR1 KGHSH, CDR2 LQKENI. Deletions cut 2 bases from V and 3 bases from J, with 8 bases between. The CDR3 contains 13 residues. The CDR3 protein is CASSPTTYYEQYF. CDR3 bases: TGTGCCAGCTCACCAACAACTTACTACGAGCAGTACTTC. Supplemented by reference TRBV18 and TRBJ2-7, the full variable domain reads NAGVMQNPRHLVRRRGQEARLRCSPMKGHSHVYWYRQLPEEGLKFMVYLQKENIIDESGMPKERFSAEFPKEGPSILRIQQVVRGDSAAYFCASSPTTYYEQYFGPGTRLTVT.

The rearrangement joins TRBV5-1 to TRBJ2-7; D could derive from TRBD1 or TRBD2 (5 bases each). The CDR3 has 13 amino acids. In germline, CDR1 is SGHRS, CDR2 YFSETQ. Trimming shortened V by 3 bases and J by 5 bases, and 12 bases separated the two germline ends. CDR3 coding DNA: TGCGCCAGCAGCTACGGGACGTGGAACGAGCAGTACTTC. It translates to CASSYGTWNEQYF.

The chain carries TRBV19 and TRBJ2-7; D may correspond to TRBD1 or TRBD2 (5 bases each). This CDR3 contains 15 residues. Germline lookup yields CDR1 LNHDA and CDR2 SQIVND (reference sequence). Deletions cut 6 bases from V and 2 bases from J, with 17 bases between. The CDR3 DNA is TGTGCCAGTAGCCGTAACCGGGACGTGACCTACGAGCAGTACTTC. The encoded protein is CASSRNRDVTYEQYF.

The chain uses TRBV5-4 and TRBJ2-5; 7 bases fit TRBD2. V gave up 0 bases and J gave up 4 bases; unmatched junction bases: 6. The CDR3 sequence is 15 residues long. CDR1 SGHNT and CDR2 YYREEE come from the germline V gene (reference sequence). DNA of the CDR3: TGTGCCAGCAGCTTGGACGGCGGGAGATCAGAGACCCAGTACTTC. Its translation: CASSLDGGRSETQYF.

The gene calls are TRBV19 and TRBJ1-1, with D hard to call. The CDR3 covers 14 residues. Trimming removed 6 bases at V and 9 bases at J, with 20 bases between. Per germline, CDR1 LNHDA and CDR2 SQIVND (reference sequence). The CDR3 loop reads CASSLEGRVMQAFF. The CDR3 coding sequence is TGTGCCAGTAGCCTCGAAGGTCGTGTTATGCAAGCTTTCTTT.

The CDR3 bases are TGTGCCAGCAGCGCCGCCGACAGAATTCAGCCCCAGCATTTT. Amino acids: CASSAADRIQPQHF. The rearrangement joins TRBV28 to TRBJ1-5, with D possibly TRBD1 on 5 matching bases. CDR1 and CDR2 from the germline V gene are MDHEN and SYDVKM. V lost 6 bases to trimming and J lost 6 bases, with 15 bases between them. The CDR3 runs to 14 residues.

V gene TRBV2 combines with J gene TRBJ2-3; TRBD1 matches at 8 bases. V lost 5 bases, J lost 5 bases, and 3 bases stayed unmatched. CDR3 size: 13 residues. Germline V gene data show CDR1 as SNHLY and CDR2 as FYNNEI. The CDR3 DNA reads as TGTGCCAGCAGTACGGACAGGGAAGATACGCAGTATTTT. The encoded protein is CASSTDREDTQYF.